These 18 T cell receptor beta chains originate from one sample sequenced in a study of T cells in Graves' hyperthyroidism and ophthalmopathy. Amplification targeted TCR beta CDR3 regions from RNA transcripts. The TCR CDR3 was amplified in a first-round RT-PCR using the HTBI primer set. TCRdb passed the multiplex PCR reads through MiXCR, listing each CDR3 protein once. This sample has 490,000 or so distinct CDR3 sequences, with around 43% found just once. Input material: peripheral blood or thyroid tissue (not recorded which). These receptors came from an adult woman with Graves' disease, either hyperthyroidism or ophthalmopathy (not recorded which).

In its sample, this clonotype was seen a few times. The chain has TRBV7-2 and TRBJ1-4; 8 bases fit TRBD1. The germline V gene encodes CDR1 SGHTA and CDR2 FQGNSA. V lost 6 bases and J lost 11; bases outside the gene matches: 17. This CDR3 is 16 amino acids long. The CDR3 here is CASRPTPGGSYGKLFF. Written as DNA, the CDR3 is TGTGCCAGCAGACCCACCCCAGGGGGCAGCTATGGGAAACTGTTTTTT.

This clonotype appeared many times. The chain recombines TRBV5-1 with TRBJ2-2; D unresolved. In germline, CDR1 is SGHRS, CDR2 YFSETQ. CDR3 length equals 13 residues. V dropped 0 bases and J dropped 3 bases, with 3 bases sitting between them. CDR3 amino acids: CASSLVYTGELFF. The CDR3 DNA reads TGCGCCAGCAGCTTGGTGTACACCGGGGAGCTGTTTTTT.

The chain couples TRBV29-1 to TRBJ2-7; D is perhaps TRBD2 (5 bases). V was shortened by 6 bases and J by 5 bases, with 14 bases between the two germline ends. The length of the CDR3 is 12 residues. CDR1 is SQVTM and CDR2 is ANQGSEA in the germline V gene. The chain's CDR3 is CSVLGGSHEQYF. The CDR3 bases are TGCAGCGTGCTTGGAGGATCCCACGAGCAGTACTTC.

The chain carries TRBV20-1 and TRBJ1-5; D uncertain. CDR1 is DFQATT and CDR2 is SNEGSKA in the germline V gene (reference sequence). V was trimmed by 6 bases and J by 4 bases, leaving 16 bases between them. The CDR3 length is 14 residues. CDR3 amino acids: CSAISAGFNQPQHF. The CDR3 bases are TGCAGTGCCATCTCGGCGGGTTTTAATCAGCCCCAGCATTTT.

The rearrangement links TRBV15 to TRBJ1-4; D not resolved. From germline, CDR1 is LNHNV and CDR2 YYDKDF (reference sequence). The CDR3 totals 13 residues. V gave up 6 bases and J gave up 5 bases, with 10 bases separating them. CDR3 amino acids: CATRSIPNEKLFF. The CDR3 DNA reads TGTGCCACCAGGTCTATTCCGAATGAAAAACTGTTTTTT.

The chain has TRBV5-1 and TRBJ1-2; D remains unclear. V was pared by 0 bases and J by 2 bases, with 8 bases between. This CDR3 has 14 amino acids. The germline CDR1 and CDR2 sequences are SGHRS and YFSETQ. The CDR3 DNA reads TGCGCCAGCAGCTTGGAGATAGGAAACTATGGCTACACCTTC. This sequence encodes CASSLEIGNYGYTF.

At least ten counts were recorded for this clonotype. The chain has TRBV5-1 and TRBJ1-4, with D unclear. V was cut by 0 bases and J by 0 bases, with 6 bases left in between. The CDR3 has 15 amino acids. The V gene's germline CDR1 is SGHRS and CDR2 YFSETQ. The CDR3, as DNA: TGCGCCAGCAGCTTGGCCCCCCCAACTAATGAAAAACTGTTTTTT. Its translation is CASSLAPPTNEKLFF. Full variable domain (rest looked up from reference TRBV5-1 and TRBJ1-4): KAGVTQTPRYLIKTRGQQVTLSCSPISGHRSVSWYQQTPGQGLQFLFEYFSETQRNKGNFPGRFSGRQFSNSRSEMNVSTLELGDSALYLCASSLAPPTNEKLFFGSGTQLSVL.

There are many counts of this clonotype. The chain recombines TRBV10-3 with TRBJ1-1, with unresolved D. In germline, CDR1 is ENHRY, CDR2 SYGVKD. This CDR3 comprises 15 residues. Trimming stripped 0 bases from V and 2 bases from J, with 10 bases between. The CDR3 region is CAISESGGRNTEAFF. The DNA of the CDR3 is TGTGCCATCAGTGAGTCGGGAGGGCGCAACACTGAAGCTTTCTTT.

V and J are TRBV28 and TRBJ1-4; D is unclear. This CDR3 has 15 residues. The V end lost 5 bases, the J end lost 0 bases, and 10 bases lay between the germline ends. Germline V gene lookup returns CDR1 MDHEN and CDR2 SYDVKM. The CDR3 sequence: CASSPPIATNEKLFF. Written as DNA, the CDR3 is TGTGCCAGCAGTCCTCCAATTGCAACTAATGAAAAACTGTTTTTT.

The gene calls are TRBV20-1 and TRBJ2-5; 9 nucleotides agree with TRBD1. Germline V gives CDR1 DFQATT, CDR2 SNEGSKA (reference sequence). V shed 5 bases and J 5 bases; nucleotides not matched to a gene: 6. The CDR3 is made up of 13 amino acids. DNA of the CDR3: TGCAGTGCTCCGACAGGGGGGGTGGAGACCCAGTACTTC. Residues: CSAPTGGVETQYF.

The rearrangement uses TRBV10-3 and TRBJ1-2, with a tentative D call TRBD1 (6 bases). V was cut by 6 bases and J by 2 bases, with 13 bases left in between. This CDR3 is 14 amino acids long. Germline assignment: CDR1 ENHRY and CDR2 SYGVKD. CDR3 region: CAIRRPRGNYGYTF. The CDR3 DNA follows: TGTGCCATCAGGAGACCCAGGGGCAACTATGGCTACACCTTC.

Only a few counts were recorded for this clonotype. The rearrangement uses TRBV28 and TRBJ1-2; D perhaps matches TRBD1 (5 bases). With 5 bases removed from V and 4 bases from J, the gap between germline ends came to 11 bases. Germline-derived CDR1 and CDR2 are MDHEN and SYDVKM. CDR3 size: 13 residues. CDR3 nucleotide sequence: TGTGCCAGCAGTACACGGGGCAGCTATGGCTACACCTTC. It encodes CASSTRGSYGYTF.

In this sample, this clonotype turned up a few times. The junction differs from germline at one of its ends, possibly a read error. The chain joins TRBV10-3 to TRBJ1-2, with 7 bases lining up with TRBD1. CDR1 is ENHRY, CDR2 SYGVKD, per germline. There are 13 residues in the CDR3. CDR3 nucleotide sequence: TGTGCCATCACTGAGACAGGGAACTATGGCTACACCTTC. This codes for CAITETGNYGYTF.

This clonotype showed up just a few times. The chain recombines TRBV25-1 with TRBJ1-2; D gene unclear. The germline V gene has CDR1 MGHDK and CDR2 SYGVNS. Trimming left V 7 bases short and J 4 bases short, with 10 bases between. This CDR3 has 12 residues. DNA of the CDR3: TGTGCCAGCAAGGACCCTGTCTATGGCTACACCTTC. Protein product: CASKDPVYGYTF.

V and J are TRBV11-2 and TRBJ2-7; maybe TRBD2 (6 bases). Germline V gene sequence: CDR1 SGHAT, CDR2 FQNNGV. The V gene lost 6 bases and the J gene lost 7 bases, with 19 bases spanning the gap. The CDR3 runs 14 residues. The CDR3 sequence is CASREGAPYGEQYF. The CDR3 DNA sequence: TGTGCCAGCAGGGAGGGAGCCCCTTATGGAGAGCAGTACTTC.

The V gene is TRBV9, the J gene TRBJ2-7; D is perhaps TRBD2 (5 bases). V gave up 0 bases and J gave up 4 bases, with 11 bases separating them. CDR3 length: 14 residues. Looked up from germline, CDR1 is SGDLS and CDR2 is YYNGEE. The CDR3 DNA is TGTGCCAGCAGCGTAGTCCGGGAATGGTACGAGCAGTACTTC. It is translated as CASSVVREWYEQYF.

The chain couples TRBV3-1 to TRBJ2-6; no firm D call. V was clipped by 4 bases and J by 0 bases, with 4 bases between them. The CDR3 sequence is 14 residues long. CDR1 and CDR2 from the germline V gene are LGHDT and YNNKEL (reference sequence). CDR3 DNA: TGTGCCAGCAGCCGAATCTCTGGGGCCAACGTCCTGACTTTC. Translated: CASSRISGANVLTF.

This clonotype has only a few counts. The V gene is TRBV29-1, the J gene TRBJ2-5; either TRBD1 or TRBD2 may supply D (5 bases each). Trimming left V 3 bases short and J 5 bases short, with 13 bases between. This CDR3 contains 13 residues. Germline loops: CDR1 SQVTM, CDR2 ANQGSEA. CDR3 DNA sequence: TGCAGCGTTGAGAGGGGCGTACGGGAGACCCAGTACTTC. Protein product: CSVERGVRETQYF.